This T cell receptor (beta chain) appears in the sequencing data of a study of human T cells and chemical hapten exposure. Whole-study context: While the approximately 22-week study was under way, patients received diphenylcyclopropenone on the scalp every week. General study points: PT1 expanded TCR counts and patch test score were linked, and their correlation was positive. Unchanged with DPC sensitization were TCRs above 1 in 1000 frequency.

Details on this clonotype: Its antigen remains unidentified.

The time point denotes: patch test 1, 2 weeks after DPC sensitization. The treatment here: therapeutic diphenylcyclopropenone sensitization with weekly scalp DPC. Individual cDNA molecules had unique molecular identifiers attached to them by the library. From the RACE reads, TCRdb called clonotypes with MiXCR, one entry per CDR3 protein. The data contain some 340,000 distinct CDR3 sequences, 5.5% to 8% of them singletons. Germline values: CDR1 MNHEY, CDR2 SVGEGT. The J segment lost 5 bases and the V segment lost 6 bases, leaving 7 bases of the junction unmatched. The CDR3 totals 15 residues. Sequenced material: whole blood, taken in connection with sensitization to the hapten diphenylcyclopropenone (DPC). The source of this sequence is a young woman with alopecia areata. Some clones in this sample may be carry-over from other donors' samples. This rearrangement joins TRBV6-2 or TRBV6-3 to TRBJ2-1, with TRBD1 identical over 10 bases. In DNA form, the CDR3 reads TGTGCCAGCAGCCCAGACAGGGGGCGCGACAATGAGCAGTTCTTC. Translation: CASSPDRGRDNEQFF.